The rows below give T cell receptor beta chains drawn from one sample of a study of beta chain features in type 1 diabetes. Libraries were prepared by immunoSEQ multiplex PCR; TCRdb keeps only in-frame clonotypes and omits some of them. This table has about 250,000 clones, 14% appearing once. The sample consisted of naive CD4+ T cells from blood. The receptors come from a woman between 40 and 50 years old in good health. The CDR3 runs from the conserved cysteine through the conserved F or W. Fields, in order: D gene, V gene, clone size, J gene, CDR3 DNA, CDR3 protein. The D gene is left open where the match is weak. A clone size is listed for some rows: how often the clone was seen (once, few, many), or a class if it is expanded.

NA	TRBV7-9	few	TRBJ2-7	TGTGCCAGCAGCCCTCTCTACGAGCAGTACTTC	CASSPLYEQYF
NA	TRBV7-2	NA	TRBJ2-6	TGTGCCAGCAGCGTCCATTTTTCTGGGGCCAACGTCCTGACTTTC	CASSVHFSGANVLTF
TRBD2	TRBV7-2	NA	TRBJ2-3	TGTGCCAGCAGCTTAGCGCCGGGGGGAGATACGCAGTATTTT	CASSLAPGGDTQYF
NA	TRBV27	NA	TRBJ2-7	TGTGCCAGCACAGGGTCGGGGGATTACGAGCAGTACTTC	CASTGSGDYEQYF
TRBD2	TRBV9	few	TRBJ2-2	TGTGCCAGCAGCGTACGGGGACTAAACACCGGGGAGCTGTTTTTT	CASSVRGLNTGELFF
NA	TRBV7-9	few	TRBJ2-3	TGTGCCAGCAGCTTGGACACGGCCGGCACGCAGTATTTT	CASSLDTAGTQYF
NA	TRBV19	once	TRBJ1-5	TGTGCCAGTCGTTTCAGTTATAGCAATCAGCCCCAGCATTTT	CASRFSYSNQPQHF
TRBD2	TRBV4-3	NA	TRBJ2-5	TGCGCCAGCAGCCAAGTTGACGGGGGGTACCAAGAGACCCAGTACTTC	CASSQVDGGYQETQYF
NA	TRBV5-1	few	TRBJ1-3	TGCGCCAGCAGTCCAGCGACAGCCGCTCTCTCTGGAAACACCATATATTTT	CASSPATAALSGNTIYF
TRBD1	TRBV9	NA	TRBJ2-6	TGTGCCAGCAGCGGACAGGGAACCGGGGCCAACGTCCTGACTTTC	CASSGQGTGANVLTF
TRBD1	TRBV5-1	NA	TRBJ2-7	TGCGCCAGCAGCCCCGGACAGGGGGCGTACGAGCAGTACTTC	CASSPGQGAYEQYF
NA	TRBV5-1	few	TRBJ2-5	TGCGCCAGCAGCTTGGTAGGGGTTATCGGAGAGACCCAGTACTTC	CASSLVGVIGETQYF
TRBD1	TRBV5-6	NA	TRBJ2-7	TGTGCCAGCAGCTTACGGACAGGGGTTTGGGAGCAGTACTTC	CASSLRTGVWEQYF
TRBD2	TRBV6-1	NA	TRBJ2-7	TGTGCCAGCAGACAACTAGCGGGGGGCTCCTACGAGCAGTACTTC	CASRQLAGGSYEQYF
TRBD1	TRBV29-1	few	TRBJ2-2	TGCAGCGCGGACAGGGGTGGCACCGGGGAGCTGTTTTTT	CSADRGGTGELFF
TRBD1	TRBV5-4	NA	TRBJ2-1	TGTGCCAGCAGCCCGCTTGGTGGGACAGCCAAATACAATGAGCAGTTCTTC	CASSPLGGTAKYNEQFF
NA	TRBV5-5	few	TRBJ2-5	TGTGCCAGCAGCTTGGAGGGGGTCTGGGAGACCCAGTACTTC	CASSLEGVWETQYF
TRBD1	TRBV5-4	NA	TRBJ1-1	TGTGCCAGCAGCTTGCGAGACAGGGGAGCTTTCTTT	CASSLRDRGAFF
NA	TRBV2	NA	TRBJ1-5	TGTGCCAGCAGCCAGGGGATCAATCAGCCCCAGCATTTT	CASSQGINQPQHF
NA	TRBV4-1	once	TRBJ2-7	TGCGCCAGCAGCCAAGAACCCGCGACACCTCTTTACGAGCAGTACTTC	CASSQEPATPLYEQYF
NA	TRBV19	NA	TRBJ2-5	TGTGCCTCCCAGGACACGAGAGAGACCCAGTACTTC	CASQDTRETQYF
TRBD2	TRBV19	once	TRBJ2-1	TGTGCCAGTAGCACCCGGGGGGTACCCTACAATGAGCAGTTCTTC	CASSTRGVPYNEQFF
NA	TRBV21-1	NA	TRBJ2-1	TGTGCCAGCAGCATAGCGGGACTAGCGGGTATCCCTGAGAATGAGCAGTTCTTC	CASSIAGLAGIPENEQFF
TRBD2	TRBV4-1	NA	TRBJ2-5	TGCGCCAGCAGCCAGGGGACTAGCGGGGGTATCCGGGCCCAGTACTTC	CASSQGTSGGIRAQYF
TRBD1	TRBV5-1	NA	TRBJ2-7	TGCGCCAGCAGCTTGGCTGAACAGGGGACCTACGAGCAGTACTTC	CASSLAEQGTYEQYF
TRBD1	TRBV6-5	NA	TRBJ2-7	TGTGCCAGCACTCCAACAGGGGGCCCCATCGGCGAGCAGTACTTC	CASTPTGGPIGEQYF
NA	TRBV6-5	few	TRBJ1-2	TGTGCCAGCAGTTACTCGGGGGGAGCCCGGGGTGGCTACACCTTC	CASSYSGGARGGYTF
NA	TRBV6-1	few	TRBJ1-1	TGTGCCAGCAGTCCCCGCACTGAAGCTTTCTTT	CASSPRTEAFF
NA	TRBV5-4	NA	TRBJ2-2	TGTGCCAGCAGCTTGTGGTCAGGGGGGATCGGGGAGCTGTTTTTT	CASSLWSGGIGELFF
NA	TRBV7-9	few	TRBJ1-1	TGTGCCAGCATAGGTGATGGGCAGGGTGAAGCTTTCTTT	CASIGDGQGEAFF